This T cell receptor (beta chain) was documented in a study of T cell repertoires in cytomegalovirus infection. Overall study findings and caveats: The study identified carriers of CMV plus the relevant HLA from cumulative public TCR beta family frequency.

TCRdb called the reads again in MiXCR, with one record for every CDR3 protein. The sample lists 140,000 to 150,000 distinct CDR3 sequences, around 30% occurring once. A remark on this clonotype: As yet, its antigen is unknown.

The CDR3 totals 15 residues. The germline gives CDR1 KGHSH, CDR2 LQKENI. V dropped 4 bases and J dropped 5 bases, with 15 bases sitting between them. The chain combines TRBV18 with TRBJ1-5, with D perhaps TRBD1 (5 bases). The receptor's source is a human donor in good health (CMV status not recorded). Some clones in this sample may be carry-over from other donors' samples. The source material was CD8+ T cells from cultured PBMCs, sampled from culture after CMV antigen stimulation. The CDR3 loop reads CASSLGTGLDQPQHF. In nucleotides, the CDR3 is TGTGCCAGCTCACTCGGGACCGGGCTCGATCAGCCCCAGCATTTT.